These T cell receptor beta chains were read from a single sample in a study of cytomegalovirus exposure and HLA in healthy donors. Sequencing was performed with immunoSEQ multiplex PCR; in TCRdb, only in-frame clones are kept and a portion is missing. The data hold 50,000 to 70,000 clones, with 75% to 85% observed a single time. The sample comprised PBMCs. Every receptor here comes from a woman between 35 and 50 years old in good health and CMV-seronegative. Both conserved end residues are part of each CDR3. The D gene is left open where the match is weak. The listing skips clone size in some rows; elsewhere it reads once, few, many or a size class.

CDR3aa: CAISEPLGLTGHNEQFF
CDR3nt: TGTGCCATCAGTGAGCCTCTCGGACTTACGGGTCACAATGAGCAGTTCTTC
abundance: once
d_gene: .
j_gene: TRBJ2-1
v_gene: TRBV10-3

CDR3aa: CASSIATGVSYGYTF
CDR3nt: TGTGCCAGCAGTATCGCGACAGGTGTTTCGTATGGCTACACCTTC
abundance: once
d_gene: .
j_gene: TRBJ1-2
v_gene: TRBV7-9

CDR3aa: CASSQNRESPQHF
CDR3nt: TGTGCCAGCAGCCAGAACAGGGAGTCGCCCCAGCATTTT
abundance: .
d_gene: .
j_gene: TRBJ1-5
v_gene: TRBV7-9

CDR3aa: CASLFGNRAGYTF
CDR3nt: TGTGCCAGCTTGTTTGGTAACAGGGCTGGCTACACCTTC
abundance: .
d_gene: .
j_gene: TRBJ1-2
v_gene: TRBV11-2

CDR3aa: CASSEEPGETGELFF
CDR3nt: TGTGCCAGCAGTGAAGAGCCGGGAGAAACCGGGGAGCTGTTTTTT
abundance: .
d_gene: .
j_gene: TRBJ2-2
v_gene: TRBV7-3

CDR3aa: CATRQTNSGANVLTF
CDR3nt: TGTGCCACCAGACAGACTAACTCTGGGGCCAACGTCCTGACTTTC
abundance: .
d_gene: .
j_gene: TRBJ2-6
v_gene: TRBV28

CDR3aa: CASSIGDRDGGYTF
CDR3nt: TGTGCCAGTAGTATAGGGGACAGGGACGGCGGCTACACCTTC
abundance: .
d_gene: TRBD1
j_gene: TRBJ1-2
v_gene: TRBV19

CDR3aa: CASSLARVRTGELFF
CDR3nt: TGCGCCAGCAGCTTGGCCAGGGTGAGGACCGGGGAGCTGTTTTTT
abundance: .
d_gene: .
j_gene: TRBJ2-2
v_gene: TRBV5-1

CDR3aa: CASSPLLGTSINEQFF
CDR3nt: TGTGCCAGCAGTCCCCTCCTCGGGACTAGCATCAATGAGCAGTTCTTC
abundance: .
d_gene: TRBD2
j_gene: TRBJ2-1
v_gene: TRBV28

CDR3aa: CASSESHPGHEEAYGANVLTF
CDR3nt: TGCGCCAGCAGTGAGTCCCACCCGGGACACGAGGAGGCATACGGGGCCAACGTCCTGACTTTC
abundance: .
d_gene: .
j_gene: TRBJ2-6
v_gene: TRBV10-1

CDR3aa: CASSGGQGAGQETQYF
CDR3nt: TGTGCCAGCAGTGGAGGACAGGGGGCAGGACAAGAGACCCAGTACTTC
abundance: .
d_gene: TRBD1
j_gene: TRBJ2-5
v_gene: TRBV6-1

CDR3aa: CASEDWGQINYGYTF
CDR3nt: TGTGCCAGCGAGGATTGGGGACAGATTAACTATGGCTACACCTTC
abundance: .
d_gene: .
j_gene: TRBJ1-2
v_gene: TRBV21-1

CDR3aa: CASSPPSQGRNTEAFF
CDR3nt: TGTGCCAGCTCACCACCTTCACAGGGTCGGAACACTGAAGCTTTCTTT
abundance: .
d_gene: .
j_gene: TRBJ1-1
v_gene: TRBV18

CDR3aa: CASTTAISGNTGELFF
CDR3nt: TGTGCCAGCACCACCGCGATTAGCGGAAACACCGGGGAGCTGTTTTTT
abundance: .
d_gene: .
j_gene: TRBJ2-2
v_gene: TRBV5-4

CDR3aa: CASSPGTGSGNTIYF
CDR3nt: TGTGCCAGCAGCCCAGGGACAGGCTCTGGAAACACCATATATTTT
abundance: .
d_gene: TRBD1
j_gene: TRBJ1-3
v_gene: TRBV7-3

CDR3aa: CASSKRSYGYTF
CDR3nt: TGTGCCAGCAGCAAACGGAGCTATGGCTACACCTTC
abundance: .
d_gene: .
j_gene: TRBJ1-2
v_gene: TRBV7-2

CDR3aa: CASKGVGRNTEAFF
CDR3nt: TGTGCCAGCAAGGGAGTCGGCAGGAACACTGAAGCTTTCTTT
abundance: .
d_gene: .
j_gene: TRBJ1-1
v_gene: TRBV7-3

CDR3aa: CASSLVAGGDGDEQFF
CDR3nt: TGCGCCAGCAGCTTAGTAGCGGGAGGGGATGGAGATGAGCAGTTCTTC
abundance: .
d_gene: TRBD2
j_gene: TRBJ2-1
v_gene: TRBV5-1

CDR3aa: CASSVADRAGYTF
CDR3nt: TGTGCCAGCAGCGTAGCGGACAGGGCGGGCTACACCTTC
abundance: once
d_gene: TRBD1
j_gene: TRBJ1-2
v_gene: TRBV9

CDR3aa: CASSLVTGGGPYEQYF
CDR3nt: TGTGCCAGCAGCTTAGTGACGGGAGGGGGGCCCTACGAGCAGTACTTC
abundance: .
d_gene: TRBD2
j_gene: TRBJ2-7
v_gene: TRBV7-2

CDR3aa: CASSYTGGLLGYTF
CDR3nt: TGTGCCAGCAGTTACACAGGGGGATTGCTCGGCTACACCTTC
abundance: .
d_gene: TRBD1
j_gene: TRBJ1-2
v_gene: TRBV6-5

CDR3aa: CASSIPGQGQFF
CDR3nt: TGTGCCAGCAGTATCCCGGGACAGGGGCAGTTCTTC
abundance: .
d_gene: TRBD1
j_gene: TRBJ2-1
v_gene: TRBV27

CDR3aa: CASSAGGLDNEQFF
CDR3nt: TGTGCCAGCAGCGCGGGAGGACTTGACAATGAGCAGTTCTTC
abundance: once
d_gene: TRBD2
j_gene: TRBJ2-1
v_gene: TRBV9

CDR3aa: CASRTSTGGEGANVLTF
CDR3nt: TGTGCCAGCAGGACCTCTACAGGGGGCGAAGGGGCCAACGTCCTGACTTTC
abundance: .
d_gene: TRBD1
j_gene: TRBJ2-6
v_gene: TRBV7-9